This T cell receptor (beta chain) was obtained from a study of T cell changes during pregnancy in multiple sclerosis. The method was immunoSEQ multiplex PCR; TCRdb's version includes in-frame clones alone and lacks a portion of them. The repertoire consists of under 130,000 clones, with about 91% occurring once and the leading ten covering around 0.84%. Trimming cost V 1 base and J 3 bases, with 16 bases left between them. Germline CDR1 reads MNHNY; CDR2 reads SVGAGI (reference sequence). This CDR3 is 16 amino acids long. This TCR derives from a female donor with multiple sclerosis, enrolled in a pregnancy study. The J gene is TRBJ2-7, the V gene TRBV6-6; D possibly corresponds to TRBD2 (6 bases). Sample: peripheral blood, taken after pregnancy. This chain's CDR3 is CASSYYSRREDYEQYF. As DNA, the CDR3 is TGTGCCAGCAGTTACTATAGTCGCAGGGAGGACTACGAGCAGTACTTC.